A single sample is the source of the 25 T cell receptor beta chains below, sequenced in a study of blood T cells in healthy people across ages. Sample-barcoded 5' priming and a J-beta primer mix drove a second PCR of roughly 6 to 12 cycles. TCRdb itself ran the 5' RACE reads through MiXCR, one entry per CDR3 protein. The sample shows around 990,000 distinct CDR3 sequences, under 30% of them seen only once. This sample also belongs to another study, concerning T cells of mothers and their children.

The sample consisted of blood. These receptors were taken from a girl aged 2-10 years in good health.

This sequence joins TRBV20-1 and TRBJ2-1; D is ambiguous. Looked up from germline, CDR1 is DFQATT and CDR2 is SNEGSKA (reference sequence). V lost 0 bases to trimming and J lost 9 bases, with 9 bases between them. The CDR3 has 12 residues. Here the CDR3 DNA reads TGCAGTGCTAGAGACAACGACTCTGAGCAGTTCTTC. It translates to CSARDNDSEQFF.

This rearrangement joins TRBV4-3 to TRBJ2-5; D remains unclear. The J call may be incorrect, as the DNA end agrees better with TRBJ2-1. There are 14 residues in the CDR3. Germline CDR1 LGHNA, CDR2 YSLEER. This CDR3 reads CASSQEGLDNEQFF. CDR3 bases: TGCGCCAGCAGCCAAGAGGGGTTAGACAATGAGCAGTTCTTC.

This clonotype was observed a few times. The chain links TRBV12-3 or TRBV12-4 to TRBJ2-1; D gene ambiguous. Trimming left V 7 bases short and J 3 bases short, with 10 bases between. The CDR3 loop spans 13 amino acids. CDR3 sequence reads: CASKSPVYNEQFF. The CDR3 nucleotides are TGTGCCAGCAAATCGCCCGTCTACAATGAGCAGTTCTTC.

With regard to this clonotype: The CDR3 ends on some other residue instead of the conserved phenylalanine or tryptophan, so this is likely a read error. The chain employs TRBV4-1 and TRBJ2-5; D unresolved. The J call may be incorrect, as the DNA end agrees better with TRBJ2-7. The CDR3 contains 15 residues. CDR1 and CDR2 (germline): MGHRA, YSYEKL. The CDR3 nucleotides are TGCGCCAGCAGCCAAGTAACCGGCCCCTCCTACGAGCAGTACTTG. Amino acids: CASSQVTGPSYEQYL.

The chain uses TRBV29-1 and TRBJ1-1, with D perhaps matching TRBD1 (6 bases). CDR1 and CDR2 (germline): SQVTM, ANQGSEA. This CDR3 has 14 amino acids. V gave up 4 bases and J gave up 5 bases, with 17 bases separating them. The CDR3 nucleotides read TGCAGCGTTGTCCCCCCGCGGACAGAAACTGAAGCTTTCTTT. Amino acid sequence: CSVVPPRTETEAFF.

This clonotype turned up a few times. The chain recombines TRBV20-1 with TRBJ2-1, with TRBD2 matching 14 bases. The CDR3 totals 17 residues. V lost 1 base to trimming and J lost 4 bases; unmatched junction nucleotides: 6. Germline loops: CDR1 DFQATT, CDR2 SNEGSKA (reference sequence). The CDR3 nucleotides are TGCAGTGCTAGAGCACGACTAGCGGGAGGGCGATACAATGAGCAGTTCTTC. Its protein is CSARARLAGGRYNEQFF.

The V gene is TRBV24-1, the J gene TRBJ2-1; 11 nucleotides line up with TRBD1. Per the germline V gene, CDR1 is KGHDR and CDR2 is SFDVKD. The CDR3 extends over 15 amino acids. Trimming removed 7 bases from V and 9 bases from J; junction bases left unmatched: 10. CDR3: CATSGQGAPGGEQFF. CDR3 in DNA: TGTGCCACCAGCGGACAGGGGGCGCCGGGTGGTGAGCAGTTCTTC.

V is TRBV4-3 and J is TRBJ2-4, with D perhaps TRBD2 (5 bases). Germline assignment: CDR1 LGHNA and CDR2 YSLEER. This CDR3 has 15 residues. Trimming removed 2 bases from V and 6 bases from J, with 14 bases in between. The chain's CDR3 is CASSQTVEGPNIQYF. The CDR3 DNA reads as TGCGCCAGCAGCCAAACGGTCGAGGGCCCAAACATTCAGTACTTC.

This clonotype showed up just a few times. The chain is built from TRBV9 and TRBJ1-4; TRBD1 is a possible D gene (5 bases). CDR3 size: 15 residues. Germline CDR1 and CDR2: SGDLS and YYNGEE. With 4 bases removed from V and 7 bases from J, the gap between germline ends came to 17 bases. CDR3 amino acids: CASSFSGAASEKLFF. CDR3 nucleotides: TGTGCCAGCAGCTTCTCCGGGGCAGCGAGTGAAAAACTGTTTTTT.

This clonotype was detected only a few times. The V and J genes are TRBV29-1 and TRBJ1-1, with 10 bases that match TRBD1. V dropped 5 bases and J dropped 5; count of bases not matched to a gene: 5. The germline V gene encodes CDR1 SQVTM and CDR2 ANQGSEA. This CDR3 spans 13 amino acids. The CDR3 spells CSVPGQGWTEAFF. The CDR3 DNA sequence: TGCAGCGTTCCGGGACAGGGGTGGACTGAAGCTTTCTTT. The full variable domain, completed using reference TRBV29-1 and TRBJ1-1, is SAVISQKPSRDICQRGTSLTIQCQVDSQVTMMFWYRQQPGQSLTLIATANQGSEATYESGFVIDKFPISRPNLTFSTLTVSNMSPEDSSIYLCSVPGQGWTEAFFGQGTRLTVV.

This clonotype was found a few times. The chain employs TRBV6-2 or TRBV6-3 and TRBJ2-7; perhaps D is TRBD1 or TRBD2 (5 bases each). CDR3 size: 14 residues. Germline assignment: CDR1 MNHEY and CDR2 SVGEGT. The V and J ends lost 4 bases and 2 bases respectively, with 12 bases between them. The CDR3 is CASSLDTTTYEQYF. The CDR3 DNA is TGTGCCAGCAGTTTGGACACGACTACCTACGAGCAGTACTTC.

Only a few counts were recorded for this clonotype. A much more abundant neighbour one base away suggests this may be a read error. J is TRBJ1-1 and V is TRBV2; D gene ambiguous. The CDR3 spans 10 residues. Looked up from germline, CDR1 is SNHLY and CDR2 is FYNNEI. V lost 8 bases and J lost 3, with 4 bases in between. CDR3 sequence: CASGYTEAFF. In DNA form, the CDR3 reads TGTGCCAGCGGCTACACTGAAGCTTTCTTT.

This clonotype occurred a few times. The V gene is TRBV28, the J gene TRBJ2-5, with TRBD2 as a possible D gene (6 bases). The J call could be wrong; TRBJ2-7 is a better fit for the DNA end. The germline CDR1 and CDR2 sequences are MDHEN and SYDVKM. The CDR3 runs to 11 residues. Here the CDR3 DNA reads TGTGCCAGCGGAGGGGCCTACGAGCAGTACTTC. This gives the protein CASGGAYEQYF.

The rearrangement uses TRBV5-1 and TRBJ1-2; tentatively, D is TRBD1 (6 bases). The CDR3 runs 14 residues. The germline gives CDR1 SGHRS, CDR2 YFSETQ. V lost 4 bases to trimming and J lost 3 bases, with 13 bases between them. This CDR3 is CASSQGQTDYGYTF. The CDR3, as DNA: TGCGCCAGCAGCCAAGGACAGACGGACTATGGCTACACCTTC.

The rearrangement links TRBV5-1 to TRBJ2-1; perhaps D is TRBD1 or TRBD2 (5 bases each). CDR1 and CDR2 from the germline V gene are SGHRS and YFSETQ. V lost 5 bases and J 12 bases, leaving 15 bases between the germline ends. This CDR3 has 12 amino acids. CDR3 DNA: TGCGCCAGCAGACATGAAGAGAGGGGGCAGTTCTTC. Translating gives CASRHEERGQFF.

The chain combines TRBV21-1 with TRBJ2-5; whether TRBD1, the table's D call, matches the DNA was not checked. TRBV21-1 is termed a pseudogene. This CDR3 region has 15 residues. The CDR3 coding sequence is TGTGCCAGCAGCACGCTGACAGAAGAGGAAGAGACCCAGTACTTC. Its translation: CASSTLTEEEETQYF.

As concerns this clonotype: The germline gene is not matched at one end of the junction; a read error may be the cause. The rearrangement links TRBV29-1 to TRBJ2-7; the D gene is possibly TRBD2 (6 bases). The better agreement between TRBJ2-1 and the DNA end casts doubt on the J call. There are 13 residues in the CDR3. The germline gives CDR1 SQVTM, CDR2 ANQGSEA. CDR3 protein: CSIDGGSYNEQFF. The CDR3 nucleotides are TGCAGCATTGACGGGGGTTCCTACAATGAGCAGTTCTTC.

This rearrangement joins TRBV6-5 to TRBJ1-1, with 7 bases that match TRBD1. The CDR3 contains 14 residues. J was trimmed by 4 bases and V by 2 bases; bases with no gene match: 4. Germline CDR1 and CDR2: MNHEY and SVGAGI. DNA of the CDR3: TGTGCCAGCAGTTACGACAGGGACCGCACTGAAGCTTTCTTT. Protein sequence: CASSYDRDRTEAFF.

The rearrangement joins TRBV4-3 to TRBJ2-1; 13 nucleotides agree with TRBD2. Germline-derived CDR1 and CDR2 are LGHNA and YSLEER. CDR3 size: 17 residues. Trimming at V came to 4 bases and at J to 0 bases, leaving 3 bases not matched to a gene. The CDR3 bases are TGCGCCAGCAGCCCTGGACTAGCGGGAGCCTCCTACAATGAGCAGTTCTTC. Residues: CASSPGLAGASYNEQFF.

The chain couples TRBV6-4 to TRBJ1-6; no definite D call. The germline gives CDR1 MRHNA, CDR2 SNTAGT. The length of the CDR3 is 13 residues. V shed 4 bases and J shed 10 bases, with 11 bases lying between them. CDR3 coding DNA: TGTGCCAGCAGTGCTGGGATTGGGTCACCCCTCCACTTT. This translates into CASSAGIGSPLHF.

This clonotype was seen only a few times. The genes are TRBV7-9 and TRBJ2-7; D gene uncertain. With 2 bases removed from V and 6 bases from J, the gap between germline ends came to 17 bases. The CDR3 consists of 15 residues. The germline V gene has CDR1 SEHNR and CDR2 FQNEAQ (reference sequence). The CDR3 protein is CASSLFLTLESEQYF. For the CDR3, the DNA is TGTGCCAGCAGCTTATTCCTTACTTTGGAGTCCGAGCAGTACTTC.

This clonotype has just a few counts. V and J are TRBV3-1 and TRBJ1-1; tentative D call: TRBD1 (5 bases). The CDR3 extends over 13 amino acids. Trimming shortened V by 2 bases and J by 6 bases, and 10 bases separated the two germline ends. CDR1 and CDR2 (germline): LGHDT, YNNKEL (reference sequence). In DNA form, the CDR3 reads TGTGCCAGCAGCCAATTAGGGGAAGCTGAAGCTTTCTTT. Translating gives CASSQLGEAEAFF. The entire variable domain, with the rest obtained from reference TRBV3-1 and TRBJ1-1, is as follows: DTAVSQTPKYLVTQMGNDKSIKCEQNLGHDTMYWYKQDSKKFLKIMFSYNNKELIINETVPNRFSPKSPDKAHLNLHINSLELGDSAVYFCASSQLGEAEAFFGQGTRLTVV.

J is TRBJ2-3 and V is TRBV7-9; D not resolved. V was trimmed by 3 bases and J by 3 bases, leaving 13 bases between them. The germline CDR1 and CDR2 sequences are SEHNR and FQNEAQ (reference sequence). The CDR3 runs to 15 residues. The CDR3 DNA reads TGTGCCAGCAGCTTTAGCCCCTCGGATACAGATACGCAGTATTTT. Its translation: CASSFSPSDTDTQYF.

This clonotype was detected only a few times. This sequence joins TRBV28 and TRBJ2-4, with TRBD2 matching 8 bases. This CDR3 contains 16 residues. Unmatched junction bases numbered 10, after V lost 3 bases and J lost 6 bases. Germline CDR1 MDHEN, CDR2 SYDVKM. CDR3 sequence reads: CASSLGREGGRNIQYF. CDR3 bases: TGTGCCAGCAGTTTGGGACGGGAGGGAGGAAGAAACATTCAGTACTTC.

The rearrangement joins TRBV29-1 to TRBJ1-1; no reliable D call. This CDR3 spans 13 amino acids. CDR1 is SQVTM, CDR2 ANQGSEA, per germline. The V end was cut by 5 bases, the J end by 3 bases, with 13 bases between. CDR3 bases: TGCAGCGTTTCGATCACGGTGGACACTGAAGCTTTCTTT. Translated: CSVSITVDTEAFF.